This T cell receptor beta chain was recorded in a study of cytomegalovirus exposure and HLA in healthy donors. Findings and caveats of the study: The classifier reportedly diagnosed cytomegalovirus status with high sensitivity and specificity. Most TCR sequences were uncommon, yet certain public TCRs appeared in many donors. Testing in vitro showed a few CMV-associated chains specific for CMV antigens. TCR clusters originating in the first cohort tended to co-occur in the 120 validation repertoires, according to a later analysis.

Turning to this clone: The target antigen is unknown.

The CDR3 totals 16 residues. Germline V gene lookup returns CDR1 LNHNV and CDR2 YYDKDF (reference sequence). Trimming took 10 bases from V and 0 from J; bases not matched to a gene: 14. Data came from immunoSEQ multiplex PCR; TCRdb stores just in-frame clones and leaves some out. The sample yields about 110,000 clones, roughly 88% seen once. The receptor was derived from a woman between 18 and 30 years old in good health and CMV-seronegative. The V gene is TRBV15, the J gene TRBJ1-1; 7 positions match TRBD1. Sequencing used PBMCs. The CDR3 is CAIQDAGGRMNTEAFF. As DNA, the CDR3 is TGTGCCATCCAAGACGCAGGGGGACGAATGAACACTGAAGCTTTCTTT.